This record looks at one T cell receptor (beta chain) sequence and its context. The antigen remains unidentified. The table came from immunoSEQ multiplex PCR; TCRdb's copy has only in-frame clones and leaves some out. The repertoire holds about 23,000 clones, with about 80% as singletons. Intraepithelial and lamina propria lymphocytes were released after the graft tissue was processed. Per the germline V gene, CDR1 is MNHNS and CDR2 is SASEGT. CDR3 length: 17 residues. The J segment lost 5 bases and the V segment lost 1 base, leaving 10 bases of the junction unmatched. The data stem from a study of graft-versus-host responses after intestinal transplantation. Study as a whole: Each of the recipients got a multivisceral, liver-intestinal, or isolated intestinal transplant. Tacrolimus plus steroids were given to all recipients for approximately three years, preceded by anti-thymocyte globulin induction.

Findings and limits, study-wide: Patients who carried graft-donor T cell macrochimerism also had high graft-versus-host to host-versus-graft clonal ratios in their allografts.

The source of this sequence is a human patient who received an intestinal transplant, so some T cells may come from the graft donor. The sequencing used ileum tissue, collected 12 days after intestinal transplant. The chain carries TRBV6-1 and TRBJ2-2; the match to TRBD1 covers 7 bases. The DNA of the CDR3 is TGTGCCAGCAGTGAAGTCCCGGGACAGAGTCATACCGGGGAGCTGTTTTTT. Protein product: CASSEVPGQSHTGELFF.